The sequence of this T cell receptor (beta chain) was determined in a study of cytomegalovirus exposure and HLA in healthy donors (dated by TCRdb to about 2017). Broadly, across the study: In an earlier analysis of some 550 of the donors, 250 to 350 Gb of sequence data and 95 million to 130 million unique TCR beta sequences from 150 million to 200 million T cells were reported. An early release covering roughly 640 HLA-typed donors comprised about 300 gigabases of sequencing data and 85 million or so unique TCR sequences. The genetic ancestry cluster associated with self-reported Caucasian donors included 81% of the roughly 400 genotyped donors. The study aimed to test whether signatures of past pathogen exposure could be identified by cataloging public T cell receptors. The study profiled the T cell repertoires of 500 to 800 subjects by immunosequencing and related them to cytomegalovirus serostatus. In addition to the first cohort of 666 subjects, a separate validation cohort of under 150 different subjects was used. High-throughput TCR immunosequencing, statistical association of individual TCRs with disease status, and machine learning were combined to predict cytomegalovirus infection status. In a later analysis, previously published TCR beta repertoires from some 640 donors were re-analyzed and high-resolution HLA genotyping was added so that TCR occurrence patterns could be studied. In the later analysis, no new phenotypic data were used to find candidate immune exposures; instead, reliance was placed on TCR beta sequences and their occurrence across donors. In an earlier analysis of a few hundred of the donors, high-throughput TCR beta sequencing was used to judge whether each TCR beta V gene segment behaved as functional or pseudogenic. Alongside the repertoire data, information on donor age, sex, ethnicity and CMV serostatus was compiled. A later genetic analysis took genome-wide SNP genotypes for 398 of the 666 donors and used that subset as a discovery cohort. Every repertoire in the discovery cohort had been generated on one and the same sequencing platform. HLA typing covered class I and class II loci at four-digit resolution. The number of typed donors differed by locus: roughly 629-640 for A, B, C, DRB1 and DQB1; approximately 530 for DQA1; around 610 for DPA1; and around 450 for DPB1. Roughly five DR-DQ haplotypes were handled as single units for association and clustering, since linkage in the cohort was strong. Across approximately 420 genotyped donors of the cohort, an average of 235,054 unique TCR beta nucleotide sequences per donor were sequenced, and roughly 18% of those sequences were non-productive.

The cohort comprised under 700 healthy bone marrow donors. All cohort members were sampled while nominally healthy, although unrecorded immune exposures were likely present. The donor tested CMV seronegative and was one of the 352 seronegative cohort members. A peripheral blood sample was collected from each donor, and TCR beta sequencing was performed on peripheral blood mononuclear cells. The Qiagen DNeasy Blood Extraction Kit was used to extract genomic DNA from the blood cell samples. On this clone itself: Its antigen is currently not known. It has no much larger one-base neighbor in the sample; base qualities were not kept.

The method behind the library was the immunoSEQ multiplex PCR assay. A mixture of 60 forward primers for TCR Vbeta segments and 13 reverse primers for TCR Jbeta segments was used in the multiplex PCR. Amplification of the CDR3 region of rearranged TCR beta genes was performed with a multiplex PCR assay on genomic DNA. The Illumina HiSeq System was used to sequence the amplified TCR beta libraries as 87-base-pair reads. On the authors' methods: A later analysis tallied 70 million to 100 million unique TCR beta chains across the 700 or so repertoires, and about 12 million of those chains were shared by two or more donors. To remove PCR and sequencing errors, raw reads were error-corrected and collapsed into unique sequences using a nearest-neighbor algorithm that merged closely related sequences. To assign V, D and J gene segments, CDR3 sequences were aligned to IMGT reference sequences. For a sequence to be retained, a match of at least six nucleotides was required to both a V gene segment and a J gene segment. A rearrangement was called productive if the CDR3 had no stop codons and remained in frame with V and J, and every other rearrangement was called non-productive. CDR3 was defined according to IMGT convention as the region running from the second conserved V-encoded cysteine to the conserved J-encoded phenylalanine. The earlier analysis of 587 of the donors excluded sequences that lacked an unambiguous match to a single V gene segment. In an earlier analysis of almost 600 of the donors, a V segment was called functional when productive rearrangements were above 56.7%, and segregating when the standard deviation between donors exceeded 5%. A statistical classification framework was built for diagnosing cytomegalovirus status from the catalog of TCR beta chain sequences. In a later analysis, TCR nucleotide sequences were compared against IMGT/GENE-DB human TR gene sequences so that V and J genes could be assigned. In a later analysis, CDR3 sequences and most-parsimonious VDJ recombination scenarios were assigned using the TCRdist pipeline. In a later analysis, every TCR beta chain was defined by the combination of its CDR3 amino acid sequence and its V-gene family, and reads without a unique V-gene family were dropped. To address suspected cross-contamination and a sequencing artifact, a later analysis removed 550 to 750 highly shared, low-generation-probability nucleotide sequences. For each public chain, a later analysis derived a clonal expansion index from normalized ranks of inferred template counts within each repertoire. A later analysis computed generation probabilities with a VDJ recombination model fitted to out-of-frame rearrangements, and checked the results against IGoR. A later analysis scored TCR-TCR, TCR-HLA and TCR-CMV co-occurrence with hypergeometric tests, applying a repertoire-size bias correction to TCR pairs. A later analysis estimated false discovery rates by permuting HLA or CMV assignments 20 times. A later analysis grouped co-occurring TCRs with DBSCAN, adding TCRdist sequence similarity when clustering within HLA-allele-positive subsets. Repertoires with fewer than 30,000 or more than 120,000 public chains, plus five repertoires with anomalous nucleotide sharing, were excluded from co-occurrence clustering. Sourced from immuneACCESS, this table was stored by TCRdb with only in-frame sequences that have V and J called. A share of the clones is absent; for the studies checked, an unresolved V gene accounts for under half, and the remainder has no known explanation. That table furnishes V, J and clone size, whereas the DNA furnished D and trimming. The sample table lists around 99,000 clones, approximately 57% of them with a count of one. The top ten clones comprise roughly 6% of the sample.

The germline V gene encodes CDR1 SSHAT and CDR2 FNYEAQ (reference sequence). Reading from cysteine to phenylalanine, the CDR3 counts 12 amino acids. Here the CDR3 DNA is all that survives: 36 bases in frame from base 1. On the study overall, not on this receptor specifically: A later analysis found that TCR association rates varied across HLA loci, with DRB1 alleles showing the most associated TCRs and HLA-C alleles the fewest. An association between a missense DCLRE1C variant and V-gene and J-gene trimming of TCR beta chains was found in a later genetic analysis and replicated in an independent cohort. A total of about 180 TCR beta chains were listed by the study as associated with cytomegalovirus. According to a later analysis, parvovirus B19, influenza, CMV and Epstein-Barr virus appeared linked to several top co-occurrence clusters. CMV serostatus was the only immune exposure information available for the cohort. The sequencing pipeline was judged likely to have produced a cluster of highly shared sequence variants as a technical artifact. The authors suggested that the approach could potentially be extended to other disease states and immunological phenotypes. When HLA alleles, especially DR and DQ, strongly co-occurred, attributing TCR associations to individual alleles was difficult. A further reported finding was that TCR beta sequences accurately predicted the HLA-A and HLA-B alleles for most subjects in the first cohort. Compared with equally common non-associated chains, HLA-associated TCR beta chains in a later analysis were more clonally expanded and had lower generation probabilities. In vitro tests confirmed that a few of the cytomegalovirus-associated TCR beta chains recognize cytomegalovirus antigens. According to a later genetic analysis, donors in an Asian-associated ancestry cluster had fewer N-insertions in productive TCRs than the roughly 670-donor mean. Only TCR beta chains were sequenced in this cohort, and the absence of alpha or paired-chain data limited detectable features. Cytomegalovirus status was reported to be diagnosed by the classifier with high specificity and sensitivity in both the original and validation cohorts. An earlier analysis of approximately 590 of the donors showed that most TCR beta V segments appeared in productive rearrangements either about 87% or about 30% of the time, which broadly matched IMGT annotations. Because some donors lacked HLA typing at each locus, the association tests relied only on the typed subset. The 87-base-pair reads could not distinguish some IMGT-functional V segments, including TRBV6-2 and TRBV6-3, so those segments were excluded. Linkage disequilibrium might explain the correlated functional status among segregating V segments, but an unknown experimental factor could not be ruled out. Because counts were too low, roughly 17 rarely observed V segments, including chromosome 9 orphons, were left out of the earlier analysis of approximately 580 of the donors. In a later analysis, most CMV-associated TCR beta chains were found to appear HLA-restricted, with HLA associations seemingly driven largely by CMV exposure. Most TCR sequences were seen in very few donors, while some public TCRs were found in many individuals. At a false discovery rate of 0.05, a later analysis linked fewer than 20,000 TCR beta sequences to specific HLA alleles. The presence/absence analyses assumed that sequencing depth was roughly uniform across donors, and that assumption may not be true.

The sample comprised PBMCs. The sequence was collected from a woman in her thirties in good health and CMV-seronegative. Recombination connected TRBV7-7 to TRBJ2-1; TRBD2 is perhaps the D gene, given 5 matching bases. The CDR3 loop reads CAREGSGNEQFF. Read as DNA, the sequence is TGTGCTCGGGAAGGGTCGGGGAATGAGCAGTTCTTC.